Each of the 30 T cell receptor beta chains below was sequenced from the same sample in a study of Ad26.COV2.S vaccination and SARS-CoV-2 variants. Stated treatment: 15 to 20 received Ad26.COV2.S at low or high dose, single or two shots; 5 received placebo; per-sample allocation not given. Sampling happened 63 days after the first vaccine or placebo injection. The protocol was immunoSEQ multiplex PCR, while the TCRdb copy is restricted to in-frame clones and leaves out a portion. The sample has nearly 400,000 clones, around 91% seen once; the top ten hold around 1.8%. This specimen was peripheral blood, taken in a trial of Ad26.COV2.S vaccine versus placebo. The receptors stem from a person between 18 and 59 years old who received the Ad26.COV2.S COVID-19 vaccine or a placebo.

This chain connects TRBV7-9 to TRBJ2-7; either TRBD1 or TRBD2 may supply D (5 bases each). Trimming took 8 bases from V and 7 from J, leaving 21 bases between them. Germline values: CDR1 SEHNR, CDR2 FQNEAQ (reference sequence). The CDR3 loop spans 14 amino acids. The DNA for the CDR3 is TGTGCCAGCGAACCTCCCGGGACGGTGAGGGAGCAGTACTTC. Translated, it gives CASEPPGTVREQYF.

The V gene is TRBV7-3, the J gene TRBJ1-1; possibly TRBD1 for D (6 bases). This CDR3 spans 16 amino acids. Germline V lookup: CDR1 SGHTA, CDR2 FQGTGA. Trimming removed 4 bases from V and 1 base from J, with 16 bases in between. The CDR3 region is CASSSLVGTPNTEAFF. The CDR3 bases are TGTGCCAGCAGCTCTTTGGTGGGGACACCGAACACTGAAGCTTTCTTT.

The chain links TRBV28 to TRBJ2-3; D not certain. Per germline, CDR1 MDHEN and CDR2 SYDVKM. The V and J ends lost 3 bases and 4 bases respectively, with 17 bases between them. There are 16 residues in the CDR3. This CDR3 is CASSFSSSRFPDTQYF. The CDR3 DNA reads TGTGCCAGCAGTTTCTCATCCTCTAGGTTCCCAGATACGCAGTATTTT.

The chain recombines TRBV10-3 with TRBJ1-6; possible D gene TRBD1, 5 bases. Per the germline V gene, CDR1 is ENHRY and CDR2 is SYGVKD. V lost 0 bases, J lost 19 bases, and 16 bases lay in between. The CDR3 is made up of 13 amino acids. This CDR3 is CAISESYPGTPHF. CDR3 nucleotides: TGTGCCATCAGTGAGTCGTATCCGGGGACGCCACACTTT.

The V and J genes are TRBV6-4 and TRBJ2-2, with 9 bases that match TRBD1. Germline CDR1 is MRHNA and CDR2 is SNTAGT. V lost 9 bases, J lost 3 bases, and 8 bases stayed unmatched. CDR3 length: 15 residues. DNA of the CDR3: TGTGCCAGTAAAGCACAGGGGGCGGACACCGGGGAGCTGTTTTTT. Residues: CASKAQGADTGELFF.

This sequence joins TRBV5-1 and TRBJ2-7, with 15 bases aligning to TRBD2. The CDR3 covers 18 residues. The J segment lost 2 bases and the V segment lost 4 bases, leaving 10 bases of the junction unmatched. Per germline, CDR1 SGHRS and CDR2 YFSETQ. CDR3 sequence: CASSGGLAGGPLAYEQYF. The CDR3 DNA follows: TGCGCCAGCAGCGGCGGACTAGCGGGAGGGCCTTTGGCCTACGAGCAGTACTTC.

CDR3 protein: CASSQSGQYNEQFF. The CDR3, as DNA: TGCGCCAGCAGTCAGTCGGGACAGTACAATGAGCAGTTCTTC. The rearrangement joins TRBV23-1 to TRBJ2-1; 7 nucleotides align to TRBD1. TRBV23-1 is noted as an ORF with a role that remains uncertain. J gave up 4 bases and V 3 bases, and 3 bases lay outside the gene matches. The CDR3 length is 14 residues.

The chain is built from TRBV3-1 (or the pseudogene TRBV3-2) and TRBJ2-1, with no clear D. The V end was cut by 0 bases, the J end by 9 bases, with 9 bases between. CDR1 LGHDT and CDR2 YNNKEL come from the germline V gene (reference sequence). The CDR3 is 13 amino acids. The CDR3: CASSQDLGREQFF. The CDR3, as DNA: TGTGCCAGCAGCCAAGATCTTGGACGTGAGCAGTTCTTC.

This clone was picked up one time. The chain links TRBV11-2 to TRBJ1-1, with no clear D. Between the trimmed V and J ends, which lost 1 base and 1 base, there was a span of 7 bases. CDR1 and CDR2 (germline): SGHAT, FQNNGV. The CDR3 covers 14 residues. The CDR3 reads CASSLGAANTEAFF. CDR3 coding DNA: TGTGCCAGCAGCTTAGGGGCGGCGAACACTGAAGCTTTCTTT.

The rearrangement joins TRBV19 to TRBJ1-5, with D possibly being TRBD1 (5 bases). Germline loops: CDR1 LNHDA, CDR2 SQIVND (reference sequence). Trimming removed 4 bases from V and 2 bases from J, with 12 bases in between. CDR3 length: 15 amino acids. CDR3 coding DNA: TGTGCCAGTAGTACCTCGAAGGGGCGCAATCAGCCCCAGCATTTT. Protein sequence: CASSTSKGRNQPQHF.

This CDR3 is CASSYAGGPYEQYF. The CDR3 nucleotides read TGTGCCAGCAGTTACGCGGGAGGGCCCTACGAGCAGTACTTC. The chain carries TRBV6-2 or TRBV6-3 and TRBJ2-7, with 9 bases fitting TRBD2. CDR3 length: 14 amino acids. Trimming took 2 bases from V and 2 from J; bases not matched to a gene: 1. Germline assignment: CDR1 MNHEY and CDR2 SVGEGT.

The rearrangement joins TRBV6-2 or TRBV6-3 to TRBJ2-7; 8 bases fit TRBD2. V was pared by 0 bases and J by 0 bases, with 1 base of the junction left unmatched. CDR1 MNHEY and CDR2 SVGEGT come from the germline V gene. The length of the CDR3 is 15 residues. CDR3 residues: CASSYSREGSYEQYF. The CDR3 DNA follows: TGTGCCAGCAGTTACTCCCGGGAGGGCTCCTACGAGCAGTACTTC.

This clone occurred a few times. CDR3 DNA sequence: TGTGCTAGTGGTTTGGGACAGCGTAATGAAAAACTGTTTTTT. This translates into CASGLGQRNEKLFF. The V call is TRBV12-5, the J call TRBJ1-4; tentatively, D is TRBD1 (5 bases). The germline CDR1 and CDR2 sequences are LGHNT and FRNRAP. This CDR3 comprises 14 residues. Trimming took off 1 base at V and 4 bases at J, with 7 bases between the two ends. Complete variable domain (other parts from reference TRBV12-5 and TRBJ1-4): DARVTQTPRHKVTEMGQEVTMRCQPILGHNTVFWYRQTMMQGLELLAYFRNRAPLDDSGMPKDRFSAEMPDATLATLKIQPSEPRDSAVYFCASGLGQRNEKLFFGSGTQLSVL.

The J gene is TRBJ2-5, the V gene TRBV5-4; 10 bases map to TRBD2. The CDR3 has 17 amino acids. The germline V gene has CDR1 SGHNT and CDR2 YYREEE (reference sequence). With V trimmed by 7 bases and J by 0 bases, 12 bases remained unmatched. The CDR3 here is CASGPPLAGGHQETQYF. As DNA, the CDR3 is TGTGCCAGCGGACCTCCTTTAGCGGGAGGACACCAAGAGACCCAGTACTTC.

The chain uses TRBV9 and TRBJ2-1; 14 positions match TRBD2. With 4 bases clipped from V and 7 bases from J, the junction kept 7 bases outside the gene matches. Germline V gene lookup returns CDR1 SGDLS and CDR2 YYNGEE. This CDR3 has 16 residues. The CDR3 DNA sequence: TGTGCCAGCAGCCCCGGGACTAGCGGGAGTTCGAATGAGCAGTTCTTC. This codes for CASSPGTSGSSNEQFF.

The CDR3, as DNA: TGTGCCAGTAGTAGCCAGACAGGGGTGAACACTGAAGCTTTCTTT. Translating gives CASSSQTGVNTEAFF. The chain recombines TRBV19 with TRBJ1-1, with TRBD1 matching over 8 bases. V trimming: 4 bases; J trimming: 0 bases; junction bases outside the gene matches: 4. Germline loops: CDR1 LNHDA, CDR2 SQIVND (reference sequence). This CDR3 spans 15 amino acids.

This clone was seen once. At the DNA level, this CDR3 is encoded by other sequences in the same sample as well. V usage is TRBV5-1 and J usage is TRBJ2-6, with D possibly matching TRBD1 (5 bases). Per the germline V gene, CDR1 is SGHRS and CDR2 is YFSETQ. The V and J ends lost 4 bases and 0 bases respectively, with 8 bases between them. This CDR3 contains 15 residues. The CDR3 here is CASSLDSSGANVLTF. CDR3 sequence (DNA): TGCGCCAGCAGCCTAGACAGCTCTGGGGCCAACGTCCTGACTTTC.

The chain recombines TRBV6-6 with TRBJ1-1; D is unresolved. CDR3 length equals 13 residues. Trimming left V 4 bases short and J 6 bases short, with 12 bases between. The germline gives CDR1 MNHNY, CDR2 SVGAGI (reference sequence). DNA of the CDR3: TGTGCCAGCAGTTCAATTGGGGTGTCTGAAGCTTTCTTT. The encoded protein is CASSSIGVSEAFF.

This sequence joins TRBV5-1 and TRBJ2-1, with D possibly being TRBD2 (6 bases). Trimming removed 0 bases from V and 4 bases from J, with 11 bases in between. The CDR3 runs 15 residues. Germline V gene lookup returns CDR1 SGHRS and CDR2 YFSETQ. The CDR3 protein is CASSLALADYNEQFF. CDR3 in DNA: TGCGCCAGCAGCTTGGCACTAGCTGATTACAATGAGCAGTTCTTC. The full variable domain, its missing parts supplied by reference TRBV5-1 and TRBJ2-1, is KAGVTQTPRYLIKTRGQQVTLSCSPISGHRSVSWYQQTPGQGLQFLFEYFSETQRNKGNFPGRFSGRQFSNSRSEMNVSTLELGDSALYLCASSLALADYNEQFFGPGTRLTVL.

This clone showed up just once. CDR3 bases: TGTGCCAGCGTCGACAGGGGGCGCGAAAAACTGTTTTTT. Translated, it gives CASVDRGREKLFF. The chain carries TRBV19 and TRBJ1-4, with TRBD1 matching 10 bases. Trimming cost V 9 bases and J 8 bases; bases outside gene matches: 6. The CDR3 covers 13 residues. The germline V gene encodes CDR1 LNHDA and CDR2 SQIVND (reference sequence).

V and J are TRBV5-1 and TRBJ1-1; D gene uncertain. Germline V gene sequence: CDR1 SGHRS, CDR2 YFSETQ. The CDR3 spans 12 residues. Trimming took 4 bases from V and 2 from J, leaving 6 bases between them. The CDR3 sequence: CASSNTNTEAFF. The CDR3, as DNA: TGCGCCAGCAGCAACACAAACACTGAAGCTTTCTTT.

The chain is built from TRBV28 and TRBJ2-7, with 9 bases identical to TRBD1. From germline, CDR1 is MDHEN and CDR2 SYDVKM. The CDR3 has 13 residues. After removal of 8 bases from V and 4 bases from J, the junction contained 6 bases not matched to a gene. The chain's CDR3 is CASSTGGNYEQYF. The CDR3 nucleotides read TGTGCCAGCTCGACAGGGGGAAATTACGAGCAGTACTTC.

The rearrangement joins TRBV6-6 to TRBJ2-6; no reliable D call. Germline CDR1 is MNHNY and CDR2 is SVGAGI (reference sequence). Trimming cost V 7 bases and J 2 bases, with 6 bases left between them. The CDR3 consists of 13 residues. The CDR3 protein is CASTLAGANVLTF. CDR3 in DNA: TGTGCCAGCACCTTAGCTGGGGCCAACGTCCTGACTTTC.

The chain recombines TRBV3-1 (or the pseudogene TRBV3-2) with TRBJ1-2; D unclear. The CDR3 runs to 15 residues. Germline CDR1 is LGHDT and CDR2 is YNNKEL (reference sequence). Trimming cost V 1 base and J 2 bases, with 11 bases left between them. CDR3 amino acids: CASSQVWSGNYGYTF. The CDR3 nucleotides are TGTGCCAGCAGCCAAGTTTGGTCGGGGAACTATGGCTACACCTTC.

The genes are TRBV9 and TRBJ2-3, with a weak D call TRBD2 (5 bases). V was trimmed by 1 base and J by 2 bases, leaving 14 bases between them. From germline, CDR1 is SGDLS and CDR2 YYNGEE. The CDR3 is 16 residues long. The DNA for the CDR3 is TGTGCCAGCAGCGTATTAGAGGGAGAACCCACAGATACGCAGTATTTT. Translated, it gives CASSVLEGEPTDTQYF.

Here the CDR3 DNA reads TGTGCCAGCAGCTTAAATGGTCGGACTTGGCATTTT. It codes for CASSLNGRTWHF. The J gene is TRBJ1-5, the V gene TRBV7-9, with D unclear. CDR1 and CDR2 (germline): SEHNR, FQNEAQ (reference sequence). V lost 2 bases and J 15 bases, leaving 14 bases between the germline ends. The CDR3 totals 12 residues. The variable domain in full, with the rest retrieved from reference TRBV7-9 and TRBJ1-5, is DTGVSQNPRHKITKRGQNVTFRCDPISEHNRLYWYRQTLGQGPEFLTYFQNEAQLEKSRLLSDRFSAERPKGSFSTLEIQRTEQGDSAMYLCASSLNGRTWHFGDGTRLSIL.

The genes are TRBV28 and TRBJ1-1; TRBD1 matches at 7 bases. Trimming cost V 4 bases and J 1 base; bases outside gene matches: 6. The CDR3 loop spans 15 amino acids. Germline loops: CDR1 MDHEN, CDR2 SYDVKM. The CDR3 coding sequence is TGTGCCAGCAGTTCAGGGGGGGGTAGGAACACTGAAGCTTTCTTT. This codes for CASSSGGGRNTEAFF.

The gene calls are TRBV4-2 and TRBJ1-2; D not certain. Germline V gene sequence: CDR1 LGHNA, CDR2 YNFKEQ. Between the trimmed V and J ends, which lost 5 bases and 4 bases, there was a span of 8 bases. The CDR3 consists of 12 residues. The CDR3 DNA reads as TGTGCCAGCAGCGGTACTACCTATGGCTACACCTTC. It encodes CASSGTTYGYTF.

The chain has TRBV5-4 and TRBJ2-3; TRBD2 agrees at 14 bases. Unmatched junction bases numbered 5, after V lost 2 bases and J lost 3 bases. Germline CDR1 reads SGHNT; CDR2 reads YYREEE (reference sequence). The CDR3 runs to 17 residues. The CDR3 sequence is CASSLRLAGGETDTQYF. The CDR3 DNA reads as TGTGCCAGCAGCTTACGACTAGCGGGAGGGGAGACAGATACGCAGTATTTT.

The chain recombines TRBV9 with TRBJ2-5; 9 bases are a match to TRBD2. CDR1 is SGDLS and CDR2 is YYNGEE in the germline V gene. The CDR3 length is 16 residues. Losses at the gene ends were 0 bases for V and 5 bases for J; bases not matched to a gene: 8. The CDR3 DNA is TGTGCCAGCAGCGTAGGGGTAGCGGGAGTGCTCGAGACCCAGTACTTC. Translating gives CASSVGVAGVLETQYF.